The 27 T cell receptor beta chains presented below share a single source sample, sequenced in a study of T-cell memory formation after mild COVID-19. TCRdb re-analysed the 5' RACE reads in MiXCR, keeping a single row per CDR3 protein. The top ten clones hold approximately 22% of a sample with roughly 280,000 distinct CDR3 sequences, 8.2% of them seen once. The sequencing sample was made of PBMCs or a T cell subset sorted from them (not recorded which). The source of these receptors is a man aged 18 to 29 who had mild COVID-19 (a few samples of this study predate the infection). Cell type and time point are not known.

The V call is TRBV7-6, the J call TRBJ2-3; 8 nucleotides agree with TRBD2. V lost 5 bases and J lost 4; bases outside the gene matches: 8. The CDR3 runs 15 residues. Germline V CDR1 and CDR2: SGHVS, FNYEAQ. The CDR3 region is CASSPGLAAADTQYF. CDR3 bases: TGTGCCAGCAGCCCAGGACTAGCTGCTGCAGATACGCAGTATTTT.

This clonotype was detected a few times. The rearrangement uses TRBV3-1 and TRBJ1-1; 8 nucleotides line up with TRBD1. This CDR3 is built from 14 residues. Germline V gene lookup returns CDR1 LGHDT and CDR2 YNNKEL (reference sequence). V lost 2 bases, J lost 6 bases, and 5 bases stayed unmatched. DNA for the CDR3: TGTGCCAGCAGCCAAATAGGACAGGGATCTGAAGCTTTCTTT. Its protein product is CASSQIGQGSEAFF.

This clonotype was detected ten times or more. This rearrangement joins TRBV7-9 to TRBJ2-5; 10 bases are a match to TRBD2. In germline, CDR1 is SEHNR, CDR2 FQNEAQ (reference sequence). The CDR3 is 16 residues long. J was trimmed by 5 bases and V by 7 bases; bases with no gene match: 13. The CDR3 DNA reads TGTGCCAGCATGGCGGGCGAGCGGGGGGGCCGGGAGACCCAGTACTTC. The encoded protein is CASMAGERGGRETQYF.

V and J are TRBV7-2 and TRBJ1-6, with D uncertain. CDR1 and CDR2 from the germline V gene are SGHTA and FQGNSA. Trimming took 2 bases from V and 7 from J, leaving 15 bases between them. The CDR3 runs 16 residues. In DNA form, the CDR3 reads TGTGCCAGCAGCTTACACTCAGGCCGAAACAATTCACCCCTCCACTTT. Its protein is CASSLHSGRNNSPLHF.

This clonotype was observed a few times. The genes are TRBV7-2 and TRBJ1-4, with D unresolved. V was clipped by 5 bases and J by 8 bases, with 15 bases between them. The CDR3 covers 14 residues. Germline loops: CDR1 SGHTA, CDR2 FQGNSA. CDR3 nucleotide sequence: TGTGCCAGCAGCCAAAATCGGCGGGGAGAAAAACTGTTTTTT. Translation gives CASSQNRRGEKLFF.

This clonotype came up a few times. The chain uses TRBV7-8 and TRBJ2-2, with a possible D match to TRBD2 (7 bases). This CDR3 comprises 15 residues. V was shortened by 1 base and J by 7 bases, with 13 bases between the two germline ends. CDR1 SGHVS and CDR2 FQNEAQ come from the germline V gene. The DNA for the CDR3 is TGTGCCAGCAGCTTAGGTGGGGGGGCCGGCGGGGAGCTGTTTTTT. Its translation: CASSLGGGAGGELFF.

Many counts were recorded for this clonotype. The chain has TRBV20-1 and TRBJ2-6, with no clear D. The CDR3 runs to 13 residues. Germline CDR1 is DFQATT and CDR2 is SNEGSKA (reference sequence). The chain's CDR3 is CIAALSGANVLTF. CDR3 DNA sequence: TGCATCGCCGCATTATCCGGGGCCAACGTCCTGACTTTC.

V gene TRBV5-5 combines with J gene TRBJ1-1; TRBD1 agrees at 7 bases. The CDR3 sequence is 15 residues long. V gave up 5 bases and J gave up 3 bases; unmatched junction bases: 10. Germline values: CDR1 SGHKS, CDR2 YYEKEE (reference sequence). The DNA of the CDR3 is TGTGCCAGCAGACCCCGGGACAGCCAATACACTGAAGCTTTCTTT. Its translation is CASRPRDSQYTEAFF.

This clonotype appeared a few times. The chain joins TRBV11-2 to TRBJ2-1; D is uncertain. The V gene lost 4 bases and the J gene lost 6 bases, with 7 bases spanning the gap. CDR1 is SGHAT and CDR2 is FQNNGV in the germline V gene. This CDR3 is built from 12 residues. CDR3 bases: TGTGCCAGCAGCTCAACGACCAATGAGCAGTTCTTC. It translates to CASSSTTNEQFF.

This clonotype was seen at least ten times. The V call is TRBV2, the J call TRBJ1-6; 8 bases match TRBD1. This CDR3 is built from 13 residues. V shed 7 bases, J shed 9 bases, and the junction held 5 bases outside the gene matches. Per the germline V gene, CDR1 is SNHLY and CDR2 is FYNNEI. The CDR3 spells CASKGTGGSPLHF. CDR3 DNA: TGTGCCAGCAAAGGGACAGGAGGTTCACCCCTCCACTTT. Together with reference TRBV2 and TRBJ1-6, the CDR3 gives the full variable domain: EPEVTQTPSHQVTQMGQEVILRCVPISNHLYFYWYRQILGQKVEFLVSFYNNEISEKSEIFDDQFSVERPDGSNFTLKIRSTKLEDSAMYFCASKGTGGSPLHFGNGTRLTVT.

The V call is TRBV7-9, the J call TRBJ1-1; D is perhaps TRBD1 (6 bases). Germline V CDR1 and CDR2: SEHNR, FQNEAQ (reference sequence). Between the trimmed V and J ends, which lost 7 bases and 0 bases, there was a span of 12 bases. The CDR3 covers 14 residues. In DNA form, the CDR3 reads TGTGCCAGCAATCCCCGGGGGCTGAACACTGAAGCTTTCTTT. This gives the protein CASNPRGLNTEAFF.

The chain combines TRBV4-3 with TRBJ2-5; 7 bases agree with TRBD1. With 3 bases clipped from V and 3 bases from J, the junction kept 4 bases outside the gene matches. The CDR3 sequence is 14 residues long. Germline CDR1 is LGHNA and CDR2 is YSLEER. The CDR3 protein is CASSQAGTEETQYF. Here the CDR3 DNA reads TGCGCCAGCAGCCAGGCCGGGACAGAAGAGACCCAGTACTTC.

This chain connects TRBV7-2 to TRBJ2-1, with TRBD2 matching 7 bases. Germline loops: CDR1 SGHTA, CDR2 FQGNSA. This CDR3 region has 16 residues. Germline trimming cut 3 bases from V and 6 bases from J; bases unmatched to any gene: 11. The CDR3 is CASSFRGTSGGNEQFF. The CDR3 DNA reads TGTGCCAGCAGCTTTCGCGGGACGTCGGGGGGCAATGAGCAGTTCTTC.

V gene TRBV7-2 combines with J gene TRBJ2-1; D is perhaps TRBD1 (7 bases). V lost 4 bases, J lost 6 bases, and 13 bases lay in between. Germline V gives CDR1 SGHTA, CDR2 FQGNSA. CDR3 length: 14 amino acids. CDR3 sequence: CASSSYRGGNEQFF. The CDR3 DNA reads TGTGCCAGCAGCTCCTACAGGGGAGGCAATGAGCAGTTCTTC.

This clonotype was seen more than once but under ten times. A much larger clone lies a single base off, so this may be a read error. This chain joins TRBV6-2 or TRBV6-3 and TRBJ2-7; no clear D gene. The V gene's germline CDR1 is MNHEY and CDR2 SVGEGT. V dropped 6 bases and J dropped 1 base, with 4 bases sitting between them. This CDR3 is 11 amino acids long. The chain's CDR3 is CASSQSYEQYF. The CDR3 DNA is TGTGCCAGCAGCCAGTCCTACGAGCAGTACTTC.

This clonotype was found many times. V gene TRBV4-1 combines with J gene TRBJ2-1, with TRBD2 matching 9 bases. This CDR3 comprises 17 residues. In germline, CDR1 is MGHRA, CDR2 YSYEKL. The J segment lost 7 bases and the V segment lost 1 base, leaving 11 bases of the junction unmatched. In DNA, the CDR3 is TGCGCCAGCAGCCAAGTAGAGCGGGGGGCAGGTTCGAATGAGCAGTTCTTC. This sequence encodes CASSQVERGAGSNEQFF.

J is TRBJ2-3 and V is TRBV11-2; 10 nucleotides match TRBD2. From germline, CDR1 is SGHAT and CDR2 FQNNGV. The CDR3 contains 17 residues. Unmatched junction bases numbered 9, after V lost 4 bases and J lost 2 bases. The CDR3 spells CASSSPFSGGHTDTQYF. Written as DNA, the CDR3 is TGTGCCAGCAGCTCACCCTTTAGCGGGGGGCACACAGATACGCAGTATTTT.

This clonotype was counted between two and nine times. V is TRBV20-1 and J is TRBJ2-7, with D perhaps matching TRBD1 (6 bases). There are 15 residues in the CDR3. V shed 0 bases and J shed 4 bases, with 16 bases lying between them. Germline V CDR1 and CDR2: DFQATT, SNEGSKA (reference sequence). The CDR3 loop reads CSARDPTRGSYEQYF. Here the CDR3 DNA reads TGCAGTGCTAGAGATCCGACAAGGGGGTCTTACGAGCAGTACTTC.

This CDR3 is CSVEDPANEKLFF. In DNA, the CDR3 is TGCAGCGTTGAAGATCCAGCAAACGAAAAACTGTTTTTT. The chain recombines TRBV29-1 with TRBJ1-4; D uncertain. The length of the CDR3 is 13 residues. Between the trimmed V and J ends, which lost 0 bases and 8 bases, there was a span of 10 bases. The germline V gene encodes CDR1 SQVTM and CDR2 ANQGSEA. Combining the CDR3 with reference TRBV29-1 and TRBJ1-4 gives the whole variable domain SAVISQKPSRDICQRGTSLTIQCQVDSQVTMMFWYRQQPGQSLTLIATANQGSEATYESGFVIDKFPISRPNLTFSTLTVSNMSPEDSSIYLCSVEDPANEKLFFGSGTQLSVL.

The genes are TRBV25-1 and TRBJ2-1; perhaps D is TRBD1 or TRBD2 (5 bases each). The V gene lost 1 base and the J gene lost 3 bases, with 13 bases spanning the gap. The CDR3 is 16 amino acids. Per germline, CDR1 MGHDK and CDR2 SYGVNS. The CDR3 DNA follows: TGTGCCAGCAGTGAATTCGGGGCAGGACTCTACAATGAGCAGTTCTTC. It specifies CASSEFGAGLYNEQFF. Using reference TRBV25-1 and TRBJ2-1 for the parts outside the CDR3, the full variable domain is EADIYQTPRYLVIGTGKKITLECSQTMGHDKMYWYQQDPGMELHLIHYSYGVNSTEKGDLSSESTVSRIRTEHFPLTLESARPSHTSQYLCASSEFGAGLYNEQFFGPGTRLTVL.

This clonotype was observed a few times. The rearrangement uses TRBV28 and TRBJ2-3; 8 positions agree with TRBD1. The V gene end was trimmed by 5 bases and the J gene end by 0 bases; junction bases not matched to a gene: 7. Germline V gene sequence: CDR1 MDHEN, CDR2 SYDVKM. The CDR3 has 16 residues. CDR3 DNA sequence: TGTGCCAGCAGTCCCGGACAGGGCTGGAGCACAGATACGCAGTATTTT. Translation gives CASSPGQGWSTDTQYF. Filled out from reference TRBV28 and TRBJ2-3, the complete variable domain reads DVKVTQSSRYLVKRTGEKVFLECVQDMDHENMFWYRQDPGLGLRLIYFSYDVKMKEKGDIPEGYSVSREKKERFSLILESASTNQTSMYLCASSPGQGWSTDTQYFGPGTRLTVL.

V and J are TRBV12-3 or TRBV12-4 and TRBJ2-1; TRBD2 is a possible D gene (6 bases). The CDR3 has 13 amino acids. Trimming pared 6 bases from V and 4 bases from J, leaving 10 bases between. The CDR3 DNA reads TGTGCCAGCAGCTCGGCGGGATACAATGAGCAGTTCTTC. The encoded protein is CASSSAGYNEQFF.

Only a few counts were recorded for this clonotype. The V and J genes are TRBV30 and TRBJ1-3; D uncertain. The CDR3 has 12 residues. Germline V gene lookup returns CDR1 GTSNPN and CDR2 SVGIG (reference sequence). Trimming pared 1 base from V and 7 bases from J, leaving 8 bases between. In DNA, the CDR3 is TGTGCCTGGAGTGAGTCCCGGAACACCATATATTTT. Its translation: CAWSESRNTIYF.

The chain is built from TRBV5-1 and TRBJ1-2; no definite D call. CDR3 length equals 14 residues. The V end lost 0 bases, the J end lost 4 bases, and 10 bases lay between the germline ends. Germline V gene lookup returns CDR1 SGHRS and CDR2 YFSETQ. In nucleotides, the CDR3 is TGCGCCAGCAGCTTGGCGGCAGGAACCTATGGCTACACCTTC. Encoded protein: CASSLAAGTYGYTF. The whole variable domain, remainder taken from reference TRBV5-1 and TRBJ1-2, is KAGVTQTPRYLIKTRGQQVTLSCSPISGHRSVSWYQQTPGQGLQFLFEYFSETQRNKGNFPGRFSGRQFSNSRSEMNVSTLELGDSALYLCASSLAAGTYGYTFGSGTRLTVV.

This clonotype was picked up a small number of times. The chain links TRBV3-1 to TRBJ1-4, with TRBD1 identical over 7 bases. The CDR3 extends over 15 amino acids. J gave up 8 bases and V 1 base, and 7 bases lay outside the gene matches. The germline V gene has CDR1 LGHDT and CDR2 YNNKEL (reference sequence). Here the CDR3 DNA reads TGTGCCAGCAGCCAAGGTGCAGGGGGATGGGAAAAACTGTTTTTT. Encoded protein: CASSQGAGGWEKLFF.

J is TRBJ2-7 and V is TRBV6-2 or TRBV6-3; TRBD2 matches at 12 bases. The germline V gene encodes CDR1 MNHEY and CDR2 SVGEGT. This CDR3 has 15 amino acids. J gave up 2 bases and V 7 bases, and 6 bases lay outside the gene matches. The CDR3 DNA sequence: TGTGCCAGCACCCGGACTAGCGGGACCACCTACGAGCAGTACTTC. This codes for CASTRTSGTTYEQYF.

There are many counts of this clonotype. This chain uses TRBV7-2 with TRBJ2-6; D uncertain. This CDR3 region has 16 residues. Germline V lookup: CDR1 SGHTA, CDR2 FQGNSA. The ends were cut back, 1 base at V and 0 bases at J, with 7 bases in the middle. CDR3 sequence reads: CASSLGANSGANVLTF. DNA of the CDR3: TGTGCCAGCAGCTTAGGAGCAAACTCTGGGGCCAACGTCCTGACTTTC.